This TCR beta chain originates from a study of PD-1 blockade in mismatch repair-deficient tumors. Trimming took 5 bases from V and 3 from J, leaving 14 bases between them. The CDR3 length is 14 residues. The germline gives CDR1 MDHEN, CDR2 SYDVKM. Method: immunoSEQ multiplex PCR; TCRdb's copy keeps in-frame clones and lacks some. The sample lists about 22,000 clones, approximately 84% seen once, with 17% in the top ten. The gene calls are TRBV28 and TRBJ2-7; weak D call: TRBD2 (6 bases). This sequence was found in an adult with mismatch repair-deficient cancer. Specimen: peripheral blood, collected 2 weeks after starting pembrolizumab. The CDR3 reads CASSTPTGVYEQYF. The DNA of the CDR3 is TGTGCCAGCAGTACGCCAACGGGAGTCTACGAGCAGTACTTC.